Listed below are T cell receptor beta chains from one sample, sequenced in a study of Ad26.COV2.S vaccination and SARS-CoV-2 variants. TCRdb keeps only in-frame clones here, not all; method: immunoSEQ multiplex PCR. This sample has around 300,000 clones, with 88% found just once. The sample in question was peripheral blood, obtained in a trial of Ad26.COV2.S vaccine versus placebo. Receptors originate from a person aged 18-60 years who received the Ad26.COV2.S COVID-19 vaccine or a placebo. Both conserved end residues are part of each CDR3. A D gene is named only where the DNA matches it firmly. Size values are once, few and many counts, or a class for expanded clones, and some rows have none.

V gene: TRBV4-2
clone size: -
J gene: TRBJ2-1
D gene: -
CDR3 DNA: TGTGCCAGCAGCCAAGAGCAGTACAATGAGCAGTTCTTC
CDR3 protein: CASSQEQYNEQFF

V gene: TRBV4-1
clone size: -
J gene: TRBJ1-5
D gene: TRBD1
CDR3 DNA: TGCGCCAGCAGCCAAGAAGTTACAGGGGGCGGCCAGCCCCAGCATTTT
CDR3 protein: CASSQEVTGGGQPQHF

V gene: TRBV19
clone size: -
J gene: TRBJ1-5
D gene: -
CDR3 DNA: TGTGCCAGTAGTTTGACAGGTCAGGATAATAGCAATCAGCCCCAGCATTTT
CDR3 protein: CASSLTGQDNSNQPQHF

V gene: TRBV7-2
clone size: -
J gene: TRBJ2-1
D gene: TRBD1
CDR3 DNA: TGTGCCAGCAGCTTAGCCGGGGACAGGGACTACAATGAGCAGTTCTTC
CDR3 protein: CASSLAGDRDYNEQFF

V gene: TRBV14
clone size: -
J gene: TRBJ1-2
D gene: -
CDR3 DNA: TGTGCCAGCAGCCAGGTGAAGGGATACTATGGCTACACCTTC
CDR3 protein: CASSQVKGYYGYTF

V gene: TRBV4-2
clone size: -
J gene: TRBJ2-3
D gene: -
CDR3 DNA: TGTGCCAGCAGCCCACGGGACCCCCGGCACAGAGATACGCAGTATTTT
CDR3 protein: CASSPRDPRHRDTQYF

V gene: TRBV3-1/TRBV3-2
clone size: -
J gene: TRBJ1-2
D gene: TRBD1
CDR3 DNA: TGTGCCAGCAGCCAACATGCGGGACAGGGAAACTATGGCTACACCTTC
CDR3 protein: CASSQHAGQGNYGYTF

V gene: TRBV19
clone size: -
J gene: TRBJ2-7
D gene: -
CDR3 DNA: TGTGCCAGTAGTATCACATACGATCGGCTCCCTTCCTACGAGCAGTACTTC
CDR3 protein: CASSITYDRLPSYEQYF

V gene: TRBV6-5
clone size: once
J gene: TRBJ1-5
D gene: -
CDR3 DNA: TGTGCCAGCAGCACCGACGGCCCCCATCAGCCCCAGCATTTT
CDR3 protein: CASSTDGPHQPQHF

V gene: TRBV30
clone size: -
J gene: TRBJ2-3
D gene: -
CDR3 DNA: TGTGCCAGTCACCTCTGGGGTAGCACAGATACGCAGTATTTT
CDR3 protein: CASHLWGSTDTQYF

V gene: TRBV13
clone size: -
J gene: TRBJ2-1
D gene: TRBD2
CDR3 DNA: TGTGCCAGCAGCTTGATTCGCGGGACTAGCGGGTCCTCCTACAATGAGCAGTTCTTC
CDR3 protein: CASSLIRGTSGSSYNEQFF

V gene: TRBV7-2
clone size: -
J gene: TRBJ1-2
D gene: TRBD1
CDR3 DNA: TGTGCCAGCACCCAAACACGACAGGGGGCTTATGGCTACACCTTC
CDR3 protein: CASTQTRQGAYGYTF

V gene: TRBV7-2
clone size: once
J gene: TRBJ2-1
D gene: -
CDR3 DNA: TGTGCCAGCAGTCCCCTCAGCCTGGGGGTAGGTGAGCAGTTCTTC
CDR3 protein: CASSPLSLGVGEQFF

V gene: TRBV2
clone size: -
J gene: TRBJ2-2
D gene: -
CDR3 DNA: TGTGCCAGCAGGAACCGGGAGCACACCGGGGAGCTGTTTTTT
CDR3 protein: CASRNREHTGELFF

V gene: TRBV7-3
clone size: many
J gene: TRBJ2-7
D gene: -
CDR3 DNA: TGTGCCAGCAGCTTTACCACGGGCGAGCAGTACTTC
CDR3 protein: CASSFTTGEQYF

V gene: TRBV19
clone size: few
J gene: TRBJ2-7
D gene: TRBD1
CDR3 DNA: TGTGCCAGTAGATTACGTACAGGGGTATACGAGCAGTACTTC
CDR3 protein: CASRLRTGVYEQYF

V gene: TRBV7-3
clone size: -
J gene: TRBJ1-1
D gene: -
CDR3 DNA: TGTGCCAGCAGCTTAAGACAAAGGGGCTACACTGAAGCTTTCTTT
CDR3 protein: CASSLRQRGYTEAFF

V gene: TRBV7-6
clone size: -
J gene: TRBJ2-7
D gene: -
CDR3 DNA: TGTGCCAGCAGCTTAGGGTCAGGCGACGAGCAGTACTTC
CDR3 protein: CASSLGSGDEQYF

V gene: TRBV7-9
clone size: few
J gene: TRBJ1-6
D gene: TRBD1
CDR3 DNA: TGTGCCAGCAGTTCCGGGACAGCCCATTCACCCCTCCACTTT
CDR3 protein: CASSSGTAHSPLHF

V gene: TRBV7-3
clone size: -
J gene: TRBJ2-7
D gene: -
CDR3 DNA: TGTGCCAGCAGCTTAACAGACGGGTCTTACGAGCAGTACTTC
CDR3 protein: CASSLTDGSYEQYF

V gene: TRBV5-5
clone size: -
J gene: TRBJ2-1
D gene: -
CDR3 DNA: TGTGCCTCCAACCCGAGCGGAAACTCCTACAATGAGCAGTTCTTC
CDR3 protein: CASNPSGNSYNEQFF

V gene: TRBV19
clone size: once
J gene: TRBJ2-1
D gene: TRBD2
CDR3 DNA: TGTGCCAGTAGTCCGTATGGAAGCGGGACTTACAATGAGCAGTTCTTC
CDR3 protein: CASSPYGSGTYNEQFF

V gene: TRBV27
clone size: -
J gene: TRBJ1-1
D gene: -
CDR3 DNA: TGTGCCAGCAGTTATCGACTTGTGGACACTGAAGCTTTCTTT
CDR3 protein: CASSYRLVDTEAFF

V gene: TRBV29-1
clone size: -
J gene: TRBJ1-2
D gene: -
CDR3 DNA: TGCAGCGCCGAGACGGGCCCCGACTATGGCTACACCTTC
CDR3 protein: CSAETGPDYGYTF

V gene: TRBV18
clone size: once
J gene: TRBJ1-1
D gene: -
CDR3 DNA: TGTGCCAGCTCACCTTCAGGGGTCGGGCTGAACACTGAAGCTTTCTTT
CDR3 protein: CASSPSGVGLNTEAFF

V gene: TRBV5-1
clone size: -
J gene: TRBJ2-7
D gene: -
CDR3 DNA: TGCGCCAGCAGCTTGGGGCAGGGCGCCTACGAGCAGTACTTC
CDR3 protein: CASSLGQGAYEQYF

V gene: TRBV7-3
clone size: -
J gene: TRBJ2-6
D gene: -
CDR3 DNA: TGTGCCAGCAGCTATCAAGGCGCGGGACCCGACGGAGACTCTGGGGCCAACGTCCTGACTTTC
CDR3 protein: CASSYQGAGPDGDSGANVLTF

V gene: TRBV27
clone size: -
J gene: TRBJ2-3
D gene: -
CDR3 DNA: TGTGCCAGCAGTTTAGGGGTCGGGAGCGCAGATACGCAGTATTTT
CDR3 protein: CASSLGVGSADTQYF